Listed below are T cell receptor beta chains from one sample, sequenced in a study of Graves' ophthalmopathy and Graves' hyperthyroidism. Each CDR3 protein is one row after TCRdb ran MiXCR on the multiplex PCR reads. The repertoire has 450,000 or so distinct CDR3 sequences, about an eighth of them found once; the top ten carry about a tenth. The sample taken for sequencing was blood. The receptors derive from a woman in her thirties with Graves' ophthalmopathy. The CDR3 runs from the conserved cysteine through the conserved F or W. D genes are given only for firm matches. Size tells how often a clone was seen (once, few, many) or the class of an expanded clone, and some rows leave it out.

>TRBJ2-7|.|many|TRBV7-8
CASGPGGYEQYF
TGTGCCAGCGGTCCTGGAGGCTACGAGCAGTACTTC
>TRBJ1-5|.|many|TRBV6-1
CASSGTLSDQPQHF
TGTGCCAGCTCTGGGACACTATCTGATCAGCCCCAGCATTTT
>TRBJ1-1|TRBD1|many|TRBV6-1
CASSVSGGTEAFF
TGTGCCAGCAGTGTTTCAGGGGGCACTGAAGCTTTCTTT
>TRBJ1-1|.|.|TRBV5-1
CASSLSGSGDTEAFF
TGCGCCAGCAGCTTGAGCGGCTCGGGGGACACTGAAGCTTTCTTT
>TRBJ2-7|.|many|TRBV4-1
CASSPASLAGYEQYF
TGCGCCAGCAGCCCGGCATCCCTAGCCGGGTACGAGCAGTACTTC
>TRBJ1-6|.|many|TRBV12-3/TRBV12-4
CASSLKGLGSPLHF
TGTGCCAGCAGTTTAAAGGGTTTGGGCTCACCCCTCCACTTT
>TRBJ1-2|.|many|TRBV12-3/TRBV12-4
CASSSSGPSSGYTF
TGTGCCAGCAGTTCCTCGGGACCGTCTTCTGGCTACACCTTC
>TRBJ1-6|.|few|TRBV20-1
CSALQLSWQADSPLHF
TGCAGTGCCCTTCAACTAAGTTGGCAGGCAGATTCACCCCTCCACTTT
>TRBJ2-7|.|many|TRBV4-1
CASSQDRLARDEDEQYF
TGCGCCAGCAGCCAAGATAGGTTGGCCAGGGATGAGGACGAGCAGTACTTC
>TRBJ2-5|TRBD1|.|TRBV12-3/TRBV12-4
CASSFPGQGKETQYF
TGTGCCAGCAGTTTCCCGGGACAGGGGAAGGAGACCCAGTACTTC
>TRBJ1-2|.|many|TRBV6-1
CASTSLGGSYGYTF
TGTGCCAGCACCTCTTTAGGAGGATCCTATGGCTACACCTTC
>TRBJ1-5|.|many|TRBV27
CASRSGTMSNQPQHF
TGTGCCAGCCGCTCCGGGACAATGAGCAATCAGCCCCAGCATTTT
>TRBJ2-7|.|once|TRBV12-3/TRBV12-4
CASSESLDRPSYEQYF
TGTGCCAGCAGTGAATCTCTGGACAGACCATCCTACGAGCAGTACTTC
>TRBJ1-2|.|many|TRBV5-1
CASSLEATNYGYTF
TGCGCCAGCAGCTTGGAAGCGACTAACTATGGCTACACCTTC
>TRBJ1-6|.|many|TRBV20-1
CSARDGSGVENSPLHF
TGCAGTGCTAGAGATGGTTCAGGAGTTGAGAATTCACCCCTCCACTTT
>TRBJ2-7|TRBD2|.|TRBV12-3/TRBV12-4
CASSKGAGETYEQYF
TGTGCCAGCAGTAAAGGGGCGGGGGAGACCTACGAGCAGTACTTC
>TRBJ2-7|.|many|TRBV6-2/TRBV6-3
CASSYRGREQYF
TGTGCCAGCAGTTACCGGGGTCGCGAGCAGTACTTC
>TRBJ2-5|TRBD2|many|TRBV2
CASSAFLSGETQYF
TGCGCCAGCAGCGCTTTCCTTAGCGGGGAGACCCAGTACTTC
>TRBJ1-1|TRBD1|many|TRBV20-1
CSAPGQAAEAFF
TGCAGTGCACCGGGACAGGCCGCTGAAGCTTTCTTT
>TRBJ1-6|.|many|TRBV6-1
CASSEWFEESYNSPLHF
TGTGCCAGCAGTGAATGGTTTGAGGAATCCTATAATTCACCCCTCCACTTT
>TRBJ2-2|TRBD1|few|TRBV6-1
CASTQGTAGELFF
TGTGCCAGCACCCAAGGGACAGCTGGGGAGCTGTTTTTT
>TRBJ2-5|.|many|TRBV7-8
CASSPSPPAMGTQYF
TGTGCCAGCAGCCCTTCCCCTCCGGCGATGGGGACCCAGTACTTC
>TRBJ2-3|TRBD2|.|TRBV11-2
CASSLLRLAGGNTDTQYF
TGTGCCAGCAGCCTACTCCGTCTAGCGGGGGGTAACACAGATACGCAGTATTTT
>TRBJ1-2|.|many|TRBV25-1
CASSEATETYGYTF
TGTGCCAGCAGTGAAGCGACAGAGACCTATGGCTACACCTTC
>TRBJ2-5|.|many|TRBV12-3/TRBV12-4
CASSFSGAQETQYF
TGTGCCAGCAGCTTTAGCGGAGCCCAAGAGACCCAGTACTTC
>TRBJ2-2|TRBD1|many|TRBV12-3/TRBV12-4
CASRRGQGIYTGELFF
TGTGCCAGCCGCCGGGGACAGGGGATTTACACCGGGGAGCTGTTTTTT
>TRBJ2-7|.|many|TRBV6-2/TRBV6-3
CASSYSTRSLSYEQYF
TGTGCCAGCAGTTACTCGACTAGGAGCTTGTCCTACGAGCAGTACTTC
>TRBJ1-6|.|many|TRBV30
CAWSVQLSPLHF
TGTGCCTGGAGTGTACAGCTTTCACCCCTCCACTTT
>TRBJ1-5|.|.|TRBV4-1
CASRAGEGNQPQHF
TGCGCCAGCAGGGCCGGGGAAGGCAATCAGCCCCAGCATTTT
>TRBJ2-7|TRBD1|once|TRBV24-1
CATSGVRGSHEQYF
TGTGCCACCAGTGGGGTCAGGGGGTCGCACGAGCAGTACTTC
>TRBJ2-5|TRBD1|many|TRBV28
CASSFRDRVYETQYF
TGTGCCAGCAGTTTCCGGGACAGGGTATACGAGACCCAGTACTTC
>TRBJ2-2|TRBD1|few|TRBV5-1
CASSYRTGLGGHTGELFF
TGCGCCAGCAGCTACCGGACAGGGCTCGGGGGACACACCGGGGAGCTGTTTTTT
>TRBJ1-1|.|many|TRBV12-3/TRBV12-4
CASSLRAQNTEAFF
TGTGCCAGCAGTTTAAGGGCGCAGAACACTGAAGCTTTCTTT
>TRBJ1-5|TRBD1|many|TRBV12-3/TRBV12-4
CASSLRQGAVFSNQPQHF
TGTGCCAGCAGTTTAAGACAGGGGGCGGTTTTCAGCAATCAGCCCCAGCATTTT
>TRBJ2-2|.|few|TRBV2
CASSEGVLGELFF
TGTGCCAGCAGTGAGGGGGTCCTCGGGGAGCTGTTTTTT
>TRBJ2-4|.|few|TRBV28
CASRGTDIQYF
TGTGCCAGCAGGGGGACGGACATTCAGTACTTC
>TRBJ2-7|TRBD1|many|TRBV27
CASSATGDEQYF
TGTGCCAGCAGTGCTACAGGGGACGAGCAGTACTTC
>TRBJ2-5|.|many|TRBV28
CASSLARPETQYF
TGTGCCAGCAGTTTGGCCCGCCCGGAGACCCAGTACTTC
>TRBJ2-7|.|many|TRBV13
CASSLKAGATYEQYF
TGTGCCAGCAGCTTAAAAGCGGGTGCAACCTACGAGCAGTACTTC
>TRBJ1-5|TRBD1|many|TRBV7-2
CASSPNRGTNQPQHF
TGTGCCAGCAGTCCAAACAGGGGCACCAATCAGCCCCAGCATTTT
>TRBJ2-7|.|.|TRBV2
CASSPHRDSYEQYF
TGTGCCAGCTCCCCCCACCGGGACTCCTACGAGCAGTACTTC
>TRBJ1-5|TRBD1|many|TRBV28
CASSSRGLRGNQPQHF
TGTGCCAGCAGTTCCAGGGGGCTACGTGGCAATCAGCCCCAGCATTTT
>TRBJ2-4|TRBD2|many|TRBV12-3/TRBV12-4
CASTLGTSNIQYF
TGTGCCAGCACCCTAGGGACTAGCAACATTCAGTACTTC
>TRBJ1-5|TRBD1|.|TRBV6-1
CASRHRGEQPQHF
TGTGCCAGCAGACACAGGGGCGAACAGCCCCAGCATTTT
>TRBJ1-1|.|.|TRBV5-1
CASSWGGLNTEAFF
TGCGCCAGCAGCTGGGGGGGCTTGAACACTGAAGCTTTCTTT
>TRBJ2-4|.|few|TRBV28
CASSPPPGRDIKYF
TGTGCCAGCAGTCCCCCCCCCGGTCGTGACATTAAGTACTTC
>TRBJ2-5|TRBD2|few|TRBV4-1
CASSQEPGYSGVDEETQYF
TGCGCCAGCAGCCAAGAACCCGGTTATAGCGGGGTGGACGAAGAGACCCAGTACTTC
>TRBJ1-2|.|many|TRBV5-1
CASSLVGASYGYTF
TGCGCCAGCAGCTTGGTTGGCGCAAGCTATGGCTACACCTTC
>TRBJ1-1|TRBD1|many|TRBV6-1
CASSDTGATEAFF
TGTGCCAGCAGTGATACAGGGGCCACTGAAGCTTTCTTT
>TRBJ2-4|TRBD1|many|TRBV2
CASRDRVYLGQRNIQYF
TGTGCCAGCCGGGACAGGGTTTATTTGGGACAAAGAAACATTCAGTACTTC
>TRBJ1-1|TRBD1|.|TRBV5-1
CASSPGTVENTEAFF
TGCGCCAGCAGCCCTGGGACAGTAGAGAACACTGAAGCTTTCTTT
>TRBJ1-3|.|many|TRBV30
CAWSEGQTAFGNTIYF
TGTGCCTGGAGTGAAGGGCAGACAGCATTCGGAAACACCATATATTTT
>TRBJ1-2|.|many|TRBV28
CAIRTDYGYTF
TGTGCCATCCGGACAGACTATGGCTACACCTTC
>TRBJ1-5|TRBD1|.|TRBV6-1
CASSQGGFQPQHF
TGTGCCAGCAGCCAGGGGGGGTTCCAGCCCCAGCATTTT
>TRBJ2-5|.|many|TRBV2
CASSAGEGETQYF
TGTGCCAGCAGTGCCGGAGAGGGAGAGACCCAGTACTTC
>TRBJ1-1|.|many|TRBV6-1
CASSELQGSVNTEAFF
TGTGCCAGCAGTGAACTACAGGGATCAGTGAACACTGAAGCTTTCTTT
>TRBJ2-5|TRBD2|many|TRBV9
CASSQGLAGGLVETQYF
TGTGCCAGCAGCCAGGGACTAGCGGGGGGGCTGGTGGAGACCCAGTACTTC
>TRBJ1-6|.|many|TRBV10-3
CAIRRAGSPLHF
TGTGCCATCAGAAGGGCGGGTTCACCCCTCCACTTT
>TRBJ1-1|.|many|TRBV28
CASASFTTEAFF
TGTGCCAGCGCATCCTTCACCACTGAAGCTTTCTTT
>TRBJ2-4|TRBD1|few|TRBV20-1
CSATNRQGALIYPKNIKYF
TGCAGTGCGACAAACCGACAGGGGGCGTTGATCTACCCCAAAAACATTAAGTACTTC